Below are 17 T cell receptor beta chains sequenced from a single sample in a study of blood T cell repertoires in COVID-19. Method: immunoSEQ multiplex PCR; TCRdb's copy keeps in-frame clones and lacks some. The sample includes over 50,000 clones, about 91% of them seen just once. Sequencing input: peripheral blood. The receptors were gathered from a man aged 45 to 65 with active COVID-19.

The chain carries TRBV5-1 and TRBJ2-7; the D gene is possibly TRBD1 (6 bases). Trimming pared 0 bases from V and 1 base from J, leaving 11 bases between. This CDR3 is 15 amino acids long. Germline V gene data show CDR1 as SGHRS and CDR2 as YFSETQ. CDR3: CASSLGGRGSYEQYF. In DNA form, the CDR3 reads TGCGCCAGCAGCTTGGGGGGCAGGGGTTCCTACGAGCAGTACTTC.

The V and J genes are TRBV2 and TRBJ2-7, with 9 bases lining up with TRBD1. Germline V CDR1 and CDR2: SNHLY, FYNNEI. J gave up 2 bases and V 6 bases, and 5 bases lay outside the gene matches. The CDR3 contains 14 residues. CDR3 sequence: CASRADRGPYEQYF. The DNA for the CDR3 is TGTGCCAGCAGAGCGGACAGGGGCCCCTACGAGCAGTACTTC.

CDR3 in amino acids: CASRGTPITGDTEAFF. In nucleotides, the CDR3 is TGTGCCAGTAGGGGGACCCCTATCACGGGGGACACTGAAGCTTTCTTT. The V gene is TRBV19, the J gene TRBJ1-1; D possibly corresponds to TRBD1 (5 bases). Germline lookup yields CDR1 LNHDA and CDR2 SQIVND (reference sequence). Trimming left V 6 bases short and J 3 bases short, with 20 bases between. The CDR3 has 16 residues.

This clone was counted once. V gene TRBV19 combines with J gene TRBJ2-1, with TRBD2 matching 9 bases. The V gene's germline CDR1 is LNHDA and CDR2 SQIVND (reference sequence). J was trimmed by 10 bases and V by 5 bases; bases with no gene match: 6. The CDR3 is 13 residues long. CDR3 DNA: TGTGCCAGTAGTTCGGGACTAGCAGGGGAGCAGTTCTTC. It yields the protein CASSSGLAGEQFF.

The chain carries TRBV5-1 and TRBJ2-7; 11 bases line up with TRBD1. Germline CDR1 SGHRS, CDR2 YFSETQ. With 0 bases clipped from V and 6 bases from J, the junction kept 8 bases outside the gene matches. The CDR3 is 16 residues long. The CDR3 DNA sequence: TGCGCCAGCAGCTTGGCGGTTGGGACAGGGGGAGGCGAGCAGTACTTC. Translation: CASSLAVGTGGGEQYF.

The chain recombines TRBV11-2 with TRBJ2-1; 7 bases fit TRBD1. J was trimmed by 3 bases and V by 4 bases; bases with no gene match: 6. CDR3 length: 15 residues. Germline-derived CDR1 and CDR2 are SGHAT and FQNNGV. CDR3 region: CASSSNRGSYNEQFF. The CDR3 nucleotides read TGTGCCAGCAGCTCAAACAGGGGTAGCTACAATGAGCAGTTCTTC.

This clone was seen only once. The rearrangement joins TRBV7-6 to TRBJ2-1, with TRBD2 matching over 8 bases. The CDR3 extends over 15 amino acids. The trim removed 2 bases at V and 8 bases at J, leaving 8 bases unmatched. CDR1 and CDR2 from the germline V gene are SGHVS and FNYEAQ. The DNA for the CDR3 is TGTGCCAGCAGCTTATTAGCCGGGAGGGGTCATGAGCAGTTCTTC. This codes for CASSLLAGRGHEQFF. The full variable domain, rest sourced from reference TRBV7-6 and TRBJ2-1, is GAGVSQSPRYKVTKRGQDVALRCDPISGHVSLYWYRQALGQGPEFLTYFNYEAQQDKSGLPNDRFSAERPEGSISTLTIQRTEQRDSAMYRCASSLLAGRGHEQFFGPGTRLTVL.

J is TRBJ2-1 and V is TRBV24-1; 7 positions agree with TRBD1. V shed 1 base and J 8 bases; nucleotides not matched to a gene: 4. This CDR3 region has 14 residues. Germline V gene lookup returns CDR1 KGHDR and CDR2 SFDVKD. In DNA form, the CDR3 reads TGTGCCACCAGTGATTTAGGGGGCGTAGATGAGCAGTTCTTC. Protein sequence: CATSDLGGVDEQFF.

The chain carries TRBV7-2 and TRBJ2-1; TRBD2 agrees at 13 bases. With V trimmed by 5 bases and J by 9 bases, 13 bases remained unmatched. The CDR3 has 17 amino acids. Germline-derived CDR1 and CDR2 are SGHTA and FQGNSA. CDR3 bases: TGTGCCAGCAGCACTCCGGGACTAGCGGGAATAGGAAGTGAGCAGTTCTTC. Translated: CASSTPGLAGIGSEQFF.

The V and J genes are TRBV9 and TRBJ1-6; perhaps TRBD1 as D (5 bases). Between the trimmed V and J ends, which lost 2 bases and 7 bases, there was a span of 7 bases. The CDR3 length is 13 residues. Germline loops: CDR1 SGDLS, CDR2 YYNGEE. CDR3 region: CASSVGGNSPLHF. The CDR3 region has the DNA TGTGCCAGCAGCGTGGGGGGGAATTCACCCCTCCACTTT.

The chain joins TRBV9 to TRBJ2-1; 7 bases align to TRBD1. V dropped 1 base and J dropped 5; count of bases not matched to a gene: 6. This CDR3 has 15 amino acids. CDR1 is SGDLS, CDR2 YYNGEE, per germline. CDR3 loop: CASSVWDRYDNEQFF. The CDR3 DNA reads as TGTGCCAGCAGCGTATGGGACAGATATGACAATGAGCAGTTCTTC.

This clone was seen only once. The chain couples TRBV7-2 to TRBJ2-7; TRBD1 matches 8 bases. Per germline, CDR1 SGHTA and CDR2 FQGNSA. The CDR3 is 14 amino acids. J was trimmed by 5 bases and V by 2 bases; bases with no gene match: 5. The CDR3 DNA sequence: TGTGCCAGCAGCTTATCGGACAGGGTCGACGAGCAGTACTTC. This sequence encodes CASSLSDRVDEQYF.

The chain carries TRBV29-1 and TRBJ2-2, with D perhaps TRBD2 (6 bases). The germline V and J ends were trimmed by 5 bases and 1 base, with 14 bases remaining between them. The CDR3 is 15 residues long. Germline CDR1 is SQVTM and CDR2 is ANQGSEA. The CDR3 region has the DNA TGCAGCGTTAGATCTGGGGGACTGAACACCGGGGAGCTGTTTTTT. Its protein product is CSVRSGGLNTGELFF.

This chain links TRBV2 with TRBJ1-4; TRBD1 matches at 11 bases. The CDR3 extends over 15 amino acids. V shed 6 bases, J shed 8 bases, and the junction held 8 bases outside the gene matches. Germline V lookup: CDR1 SNHLY, CDR2 FYNNEI. The CDR3 loop is CASRARTGGKEKLFF. The CDR3 DNA reads TGTGCCAGCAGGGCTCGGACAGGGGGCAAGGAAAAACTGTTTTTT.

The rearrangement uses TRBV7-9 and TRBJ2-1; the D gene is possibly TRBD2 (6 bases). V shed 1 base and J shed 5 bases, with 9 bases lying between them. This CDR3 comprises 14 residues. Germline V gives CDR1 SEHNR, CDR2 FQNEAQ (reference sequence). The chain's CDR3 is CASSLEGLNNEQFF. CDR3 sequence (DNA): TGTGCCAGCAGCTTAGAGGGACTCAACAATGAGCAGTTCTTC.

V gene TRBV6-4 combines with J gene TRBJ2-2; 8 bases are shared with TRBD1. V shed 3 bases and J 6 bases; nucleotides not matched to a gene: 3. The CDR3 totals 14 residues. From germline, CDR1 is MRHNA and CDR2 SNTAGT. The CDR3 reads CASSETGGAGELFF. The CDR3 coding sequence is TGTGCCAGCAGTGAAACAGGGGGAGCCGGGGAGCTGTTTTTT.

V usage is TRBV7-9 and J usage is TRBJ2-5; 9 bases fit TRBD1. V lost 5 bases and J lost 5; bases outside the gene matches: 9. There are 15 residues in the CDR3. Per the germline V gene, CDR1 is SEHNR and CDR2 is FQNEAQ (reference sequence). CDR3 DNA: TGTGCCAGCAGCCTTTCCGGGACAGGGCCCGAGACCCAGTACTTC. Amino acid sequence: CASSLSGTGPETQYF.